The T cell receptor beta chain under discussion was sequenced for a study of human T cells and chemical hapten exposure. The wider study: Enrolled patients were predominantly female and had alopecia areata, totalis or universalis.

Trimming removed 6 bases at V and 9 bases at J, with 18 bases between. The CDR3 runs 15 residues. Germline V gene lookup returns CDR1 MNHEY and CDR2 SVGEGT. Separate cDNA molecules received unique molecular identifiers, which the library attached to them. TCRdb passed the RACE reads through MiXCR, listing each CDR3 protein once. The table lists 180,000 or so distinct CDR3 sequences, about 25% of them singletons. Stated time point: patch test 3, about 24 weeks after DPC sensitization. Treatment specified: therapeutic diphenylcyclopropenone sensitization with weekly scalp DPC. The sequences come from whole blood, collected in connection with sensitization to the hapten diphenylcyclopropenone (DPC). The chain combines TRBV6-2 or TRBV6-3 with TRBJ1-6; D gene ambiguous. The receptor comes from a woman aged 40 to 50 with alopecia areata. Some clones in this sample may be carry-over from other donors' samples. CDR3 sequence (DNA): TGTGCCAGCAGAGAGAATCCGGGCACCCGTTCACCCCTCCACTTT. Its protein is CASRENPGTRSPLHF.